One TCR beta chain is described in this entry. The data belong to a study of blood T cell repertoires in COVID-19. The repertoire was sequenced with immunoSEQ multiplex PCR; TCRdb's copy has only in-frame clones and lacks some. The data show about 200,000 clones, with around 89% seen just once and roughly 8.4% held by the top ten. Cohort 3 donors were reported recovered after two negative PCRs, clearance, or symptom resolution. CDR1 and CDR2 (germline): GTSNPN, SVGIG (reference sequence). This CDR3 contains 13 residues. The germline V and J ends were trimmed by 0 bases and 4 bases, with 7 bases remaining between them.

This chain joins TRBV30 and TRBJ2-1; D is unclear. The clonotype comes from a woman aged 18 to 35 who had recovered from COVID-19. Sequenced: PBMCs or T cells enriched from blood (not recorded which). CDR3 loop: CAWSVEEYNEQFF. The CDR3 coding sequence is TGTGCCTGGAGTGTAGAGGAATACAATGAGCAGTTCTTC.